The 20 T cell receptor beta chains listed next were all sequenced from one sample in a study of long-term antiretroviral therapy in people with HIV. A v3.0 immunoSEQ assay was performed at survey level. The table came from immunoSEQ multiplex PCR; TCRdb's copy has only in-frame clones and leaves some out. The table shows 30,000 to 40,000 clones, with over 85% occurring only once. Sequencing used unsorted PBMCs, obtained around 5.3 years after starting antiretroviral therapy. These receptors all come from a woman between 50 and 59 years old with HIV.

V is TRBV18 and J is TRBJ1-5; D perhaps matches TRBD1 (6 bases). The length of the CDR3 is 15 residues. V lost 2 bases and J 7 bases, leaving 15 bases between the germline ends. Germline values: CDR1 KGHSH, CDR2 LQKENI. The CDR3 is CASSPAGGEKQPQHF. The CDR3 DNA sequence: TGTGCCAGCTCACCAGCGGGGGGCGAGAAGCAGCCCCAGCATTTT.

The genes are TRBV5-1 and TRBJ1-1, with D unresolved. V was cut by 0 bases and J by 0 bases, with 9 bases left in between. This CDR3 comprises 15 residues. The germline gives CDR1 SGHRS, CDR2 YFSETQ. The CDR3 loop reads CASSLAMDLNTEAFF. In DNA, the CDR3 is TGCGCCAGCAGCTTGGCCATGGACCTGAACACTGAAGCTTTCTTT.

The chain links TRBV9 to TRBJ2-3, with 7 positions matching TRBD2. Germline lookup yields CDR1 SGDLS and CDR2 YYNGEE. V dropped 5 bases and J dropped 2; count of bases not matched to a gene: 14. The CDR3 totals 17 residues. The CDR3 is CASSRGGTQTSTDTQYF. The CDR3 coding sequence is TGTGCCAGCAGTAGGGGAGGGACTCAAACATCCACAGATACGCAGTATTTT.

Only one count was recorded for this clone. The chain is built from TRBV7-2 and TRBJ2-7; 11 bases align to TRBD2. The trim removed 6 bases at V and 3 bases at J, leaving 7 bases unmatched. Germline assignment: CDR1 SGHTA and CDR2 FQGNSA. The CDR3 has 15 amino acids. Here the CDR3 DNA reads TGTGCCAGCAGTTCTAGCGGGGGGACCTTCTACGAGCAGTACTTC. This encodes CASSSSGGTFYEQYF. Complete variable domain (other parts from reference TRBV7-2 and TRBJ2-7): GAGVSQSPSNKVTEKGKDVELRCDPISGHTALYWYRQSLGQGLEFLIYFQGNSAPDKSGLPSDRFSAERTGGSVSTLTIQRTQQEDSAVYLCASSSSGGTFYEQYFGPGTRLTVT.

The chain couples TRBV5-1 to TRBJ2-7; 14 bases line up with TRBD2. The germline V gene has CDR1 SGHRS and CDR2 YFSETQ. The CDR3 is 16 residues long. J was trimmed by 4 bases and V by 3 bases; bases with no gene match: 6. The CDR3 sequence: CASSSPTSGGVYEQYF. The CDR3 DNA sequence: TGCGCCAGCAGCTCGCCGACTAGCGGGGGGGTGTACGAGCAGTACTTC.

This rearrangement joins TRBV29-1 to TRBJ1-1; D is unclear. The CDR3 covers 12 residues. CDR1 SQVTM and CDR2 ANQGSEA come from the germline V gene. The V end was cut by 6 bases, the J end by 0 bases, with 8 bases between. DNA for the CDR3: TGCAGCGTGACGACGATGAACACTGAAGCTTTCTTT. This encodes CSVTTMNTEAFF.

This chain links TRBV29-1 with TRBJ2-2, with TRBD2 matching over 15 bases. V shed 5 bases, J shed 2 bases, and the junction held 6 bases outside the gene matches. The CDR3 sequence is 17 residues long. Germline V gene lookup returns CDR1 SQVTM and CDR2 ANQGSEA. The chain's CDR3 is CSVTGLAGGPNTGELFF. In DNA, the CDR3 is TGCAGCGTTACCGGACTAGCGGGGGGGCCAAACACCGGGGAGCTGTTTTTT.

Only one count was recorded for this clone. The CDR3 loop reads CASGDIVQPQHF. The CDR3 nucleotides are TGTGCCAGCGGAGACATCGTGCAGCCCCAGCATTTT. This chain uses TRBV6-6 with TRBJ1-5; no clear D gene. Germline CDR1 is MNHNY and CDR2 is SVGAGI (reference sequence). This CDR3 has 12 amino acids. Trimming cost V 8 bases and J 7 bases, with 12 bases left between them.

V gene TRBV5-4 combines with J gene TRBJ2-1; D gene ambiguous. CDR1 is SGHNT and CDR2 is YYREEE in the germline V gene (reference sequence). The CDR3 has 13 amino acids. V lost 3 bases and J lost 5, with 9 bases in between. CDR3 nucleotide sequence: TGTGCCAGCAGCTACGGGCCGGACAATGAGCAGTTCTTC. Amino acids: CASSYGPDNEQFF.

The CDR3 sequence: CAWRQASTDTQYF. DNA of the CDR3: TGTGCCTGGAGACAGGCTAGCACAGATACGCAGTATTTT. The chain links TRBV30 to TRBJ2-3, with a tentative D call TRBD1 (5 bases). The CDR3 has 13 residues. Trimming cost V 3 bases and J 0 bases, with 7 bases left between them. CDR1 and CDR2 (germline): GTSNPN, SVGIG (reference sequence).

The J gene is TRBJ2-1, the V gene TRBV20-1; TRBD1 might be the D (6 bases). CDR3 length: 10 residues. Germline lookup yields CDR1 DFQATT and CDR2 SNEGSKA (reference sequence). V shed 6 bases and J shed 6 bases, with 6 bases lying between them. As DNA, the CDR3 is TGCAGTGCAGGGGGCAATGAGCAGTTCTTC. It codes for CSAGGNEQFF.

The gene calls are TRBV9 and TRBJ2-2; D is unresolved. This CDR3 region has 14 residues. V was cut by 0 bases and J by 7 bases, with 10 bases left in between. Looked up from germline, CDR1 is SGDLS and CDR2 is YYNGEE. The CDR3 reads CASSVEPLVGELFF. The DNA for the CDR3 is TGTGCCAGCAGCGTAGAACCTCTCGTCGGGGAGCTGTTTTTT.

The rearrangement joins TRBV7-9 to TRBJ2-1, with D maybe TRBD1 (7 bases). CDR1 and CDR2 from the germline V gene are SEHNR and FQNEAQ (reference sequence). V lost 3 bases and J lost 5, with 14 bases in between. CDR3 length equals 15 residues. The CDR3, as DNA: TGTGCCAGCAGCTTGTCGGCAGGGGGGAACAATGAGCAGTTCTTC. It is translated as CASSLSAGGNNEQFF.

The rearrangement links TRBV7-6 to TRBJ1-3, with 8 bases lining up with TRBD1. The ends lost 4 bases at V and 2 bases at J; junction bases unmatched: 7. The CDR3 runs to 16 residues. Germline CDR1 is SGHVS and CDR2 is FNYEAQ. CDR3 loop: CASSSSPTGAGNTIYF. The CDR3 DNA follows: TGTGCCAGCAGCTCGAGCCCGACAGGGGCTGGAAACACCATATATTTT.

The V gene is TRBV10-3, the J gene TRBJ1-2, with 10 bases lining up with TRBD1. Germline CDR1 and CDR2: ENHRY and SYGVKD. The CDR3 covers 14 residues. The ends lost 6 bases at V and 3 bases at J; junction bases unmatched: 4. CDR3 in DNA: TGTGCCATCAGGAGGGACAGGGGAGACTATGGCTACACCTTC. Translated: CAIRRDRGDYGYTF.

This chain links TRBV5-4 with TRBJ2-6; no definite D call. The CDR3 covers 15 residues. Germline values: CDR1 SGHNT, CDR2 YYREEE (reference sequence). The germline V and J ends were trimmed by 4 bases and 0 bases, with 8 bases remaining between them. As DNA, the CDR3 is TGTGCCAGCAGCCAAACTAACTCTGGGGCCAACGTCCTGACTTTC. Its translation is CASSQTNSGANVLTF.

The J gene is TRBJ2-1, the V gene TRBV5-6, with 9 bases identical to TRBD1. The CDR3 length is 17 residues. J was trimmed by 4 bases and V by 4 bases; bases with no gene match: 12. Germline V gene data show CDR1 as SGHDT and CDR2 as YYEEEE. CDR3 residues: CASSPPGRTGEYNEQFF. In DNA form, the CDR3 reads TGTGCCAGCAGCCCACCCGGACGGACAGGGGAGTACAATGAGCAGTTCTTC.

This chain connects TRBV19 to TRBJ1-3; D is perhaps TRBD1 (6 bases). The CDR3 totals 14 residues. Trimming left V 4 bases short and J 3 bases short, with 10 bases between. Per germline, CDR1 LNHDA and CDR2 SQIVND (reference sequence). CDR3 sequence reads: CASSNGQLGNTIYF. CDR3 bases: TGTGCCAGTAGTAATGGACAGCTTGGAAACACCATATATTTT.

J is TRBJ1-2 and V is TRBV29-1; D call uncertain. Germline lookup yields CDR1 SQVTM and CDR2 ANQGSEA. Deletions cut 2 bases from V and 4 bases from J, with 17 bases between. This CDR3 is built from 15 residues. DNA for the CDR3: TGCAGCGTTGAAAAGGGAGGGCAGACGAGCTATGGCTACACCTTC. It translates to CSVEKGGQTSYGYTF.

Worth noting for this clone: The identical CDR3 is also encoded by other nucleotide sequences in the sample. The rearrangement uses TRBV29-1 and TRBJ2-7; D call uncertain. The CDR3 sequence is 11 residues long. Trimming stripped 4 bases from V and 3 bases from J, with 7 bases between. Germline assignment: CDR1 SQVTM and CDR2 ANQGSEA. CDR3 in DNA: TGCAGCGTTGTGGAAGGCTACGAGCAGTACTTC. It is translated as CSVVEGYEQYF.